Below are 26 T cell receptor beta chains sequenced from a single sample in a study of T cells in Graves' hyperthyroidism and ophthalmopathy. It was RNA transcripts that yielded the amplified TCR beta CDR3 regions. When the TCR CDR3 underwent first-round RT-PCR, the HTBI primer set was used. TCRdb fed the multiplex PCR reads into MiXCR, producing one record per CDR3 protein. This repertoire shows about 570,000 distinct CDR3 sequences, 13% to 15% found once; its top ten account for 11% to 15%. Material: blood. The receptor source for this set is a woman in her thirties or forties with Graves' hyperthyroidism.

V and J are TRBV19 and TRBJ1-1; D is ambiguous. In germline, CDR1 is LNHDA, CDR2 SQIVND (reference sequence). V lost 3 bases and J lost 4, with 15 bases in between. The CDR3 is 15 residues long. The CDR3 here is CASSMGKVVITEAFF. The CDR3 nucleotides read TGTGCCAGTAGTATGGGAAAGGTGGTTATCACTGAAGCTTTCTTT. The variable domain in full, with the rest retrieved from reference TRBV19 and TRBJ1-1, is DGGITQSPKYLFRKEGQNVTLSCEQNLNHDAMYWYRQDPGQGLRLIYYSQIVNDFQKGDIAEGYSVSREKKESFPLTVTSAQKNPTAFYLCASSMGKVVITEAFFGQGTRLTVV.

This clonotype was seen at least ten times. V and J are TRBV20-1 and TRBJ1-1; D is uncertain. V lost 3 bases and J lost 11, with 10 bases in between. The germline CDR1 and CDR2 sequences are DFQATT and SNEGSKA (reference sequence). The CDR3 consists of 10 residues. The CDR3 loop reads CSARLEEAFF. CDR3 DNA sequence: TGCAGTGCTAGGTTAGAAGAGGCTTTCTTT.

This clonotype occurred many times. V is TRBV11-2 and J is TRBJ2-7; TRBD1 agrees at 11 bases. V gave up 6 bases and J gave up 6 bases; unmatched junction bases: 4. In germline, CDR1 is SGHAT, CDR2 FQNNGV. This CDR3 spans 13 amino acids. CDR3 DNA: TGTGCCAGCAGGAGCGGGACAGGGGGCGAGCAGTACTTC. Protein product: CASRSGTGGEQYF.

The chain employs TRBV7-2 and TRBJ2-3; 11 bases are a match to TRBD2. V gave up 2 bases and J gave up 7 bases; unmatched junction bases: 5. Germline values: CDR1 SGHTA, CDR2 FQGNSA. CDR3 length: 15 amino acids. The CDR3 protein is CASSLSGTSGNTQYF. The CDR3 DNA follows: TGTGCCAGCAGCTTATCCGGGACTAGCGGCAATACGCAGTATTTT.

The sample holds many counts of this clonotype. The chain recombines TRBV28 with TRBJ2-1; D might be TRBD1 or TRBD2, each matching 6 bases. Trimming removed 2 bases at V and 9 bases at J, with 20 bases between. The CDR3 is 16 amino acids. Germline lookup yields CDR1 MDHEN and CDR2 SYDVKM. CDR3 DNA sequence: TGTGCCAGCAGTTTAGAGGGGGGAGCTAGCAGATCTGAGCAGTTCTTC. This gives the protein CASSLEGGASRSEQFF.

This chain joins TRBV6-9 and TRBJ2-3; D is undetermined. Germline V gene lookup returns CDR1 MNHGY and CDR2 SVAAGI. The CDR3 consists of 12 residues. The V end lost 4 bases, the J end lost 4 bases, and 6 bases lay between the germline ends. The CDR3 bases are TGTGCCAGCAGTTCCTTGTCAGATACGCAGTATTTT. Its translation: CASSSLSDTQYF.

This chain links TRBV2 with TRBJ1-5; 12 bases line up with TRBD1. This CDR3 is built from 15 residues. The trim removed 5 bases at V and 6 bases at J, leaving 5 bases unmatched. From germline, CDR1 is SNHLY and CDR2 FYNNEI. CDR3 nucleotides: TGTGCCAGCAGTTGGGGGACAGGGGGCGGTCAGCCCCAGCATTTT. It yields the protein CASSWGTGGGQPQHF.

This chain's CDR3 is CASSAGSGEQYF. CDR3 bases: TGTGCCAGCAGCGCCGGGTCGGGGGAGCAGTACTTC. The V and J genes are TRBV7-2 and TRBJ2-7, with D maybe TRBD2 (5 bases). CDR3 size: 12 residues. Germline V CDR1 and CDR2: SGHTA, FQGNSA. V dropped 5 bases and J dropped 7 bases, with 12 bases sitting between them.

This clonotype was picked up many times. The rearrangement links TRBV2 to TRBJ2-3; 7 positions match TRBD2. The germline gives CDR1 SNHLY, CDR2 FYNNEI. CDR3 size: 15 residues. CDR3 protein: CACPSGPFSTDTQYF. In DNA form, the CDR3 reads TGTGCTTGTCCTAGCGGTCCTTTTAGCACAGATACGCAGTATTTT.

This clonotype came up many times. The chain couples TRBV14 to TRBJ1-6; D may be TRBD1 (5 bases). The CDR3 has 14 residues. With 5 bases removed from V and 5 bases from J, the gap between germline ends came to 10 bases. Germline V lookup: CDR1 SGHDN, CDR2 FVKESK. The CDR3 sequence is CASSLGLNNSPLHF. DNA of the CDR3: TGTGCCAGCAGCTTGGGACTCAATAATTCACCCCTCCACTTT.

A word on this clonotype: Being one base from a much bigger clone, this may be a read error. The chain combines TRBV28 with TRBJ2-3; the match to TRBD2 covers 10 bases. The germline CDR1 and CDR2 sequences are MDHEN and SYDVKM. J gave up 4 bases and V 7 bases, and 5 bases lay outside the gene matches. This CDR3 comprises 14 residues. CDR3 amino acids: CASKPAGGADTQYF. The CDR3 DNA reads TGTGCCAGCAAACCAGCGGGAGGGGCAGATACGCAGTATTTT.

The sample holds many counts of this clonotype. The gene calls are TRBV20-1 and TRBJ2-3; 11 positions agree with TRBD2. With V trimmed by 5 bases and J by 5 bases, 3 bases remained unmatched. This CDR3 has 13 residues. The germline V gene has CDR1 DFQATT and CDR2 SNEGSKA (reference sequence). The CDR3 nucleotides read TGCAGTGCTGAACTAGCGGGAGAAGATACGCAGTATTTT. This codes for CSAELAGEDTQYF.

This clonotype was observed at least ten times. The V gene is TRBV5-6, the J gene TRBJ1-6, with D possibly being TRBD1 (6 bases). The CDR3 length is 15 residues. In germline, CDR1 is SGHDT, CDR2 YYEEEE. V was trimmed by 4 bases and J by 7 bases, leaving 15 bases between them. CDR3 bases: TGTGCCAGCAGCACTCCGACAGGTGGGAATTCACCCCTCCACTTT. Amino acids: CASSTPTGGNSPLHF.

This clonotype was counted ten times or more. This chain connects TRBV18 to TRBJ1-1; D is uncertain. Germline V gives CDR1 KGHSH, CDR2 LQKENI. This CDR3 comprises 16 residues. Trimming removed 0 bases at V and 1 base at J, with 12 bases between. The CDR3 DNA reads as TGTGCCAGCTCACCACCTTCCTTCACCCCGAACACTGAAGCTTTCTTT. This encodes CASSPPSFTPNTEAFF.

This clonotype was seen at least ten times. The genes are TRBV5-1 and TRBJ1-1; 7 bases match TRBD1. Germline assignment: CDR1 SGHRS and CDR2 YFSETQ. The CDR3 is 15 amino acids. V was clipped by 4 bases and J by 4 bases; unmatched bases: 10. The CDR3 region is CASSKEQGLGTEAFF. DNA of the CDR3: TGCGCCAGCAGCAAAGAACAGGGGCTGGGCACTGAAGCTTTCTTT.

This clonotype has a count of ten or more. This chain joins TRBV5-1 and TRBJ2-7; TRBD2 matches at 15 bases. Germline CDR1 reads SGHRS; CDR2 reads YFSETQ. The CDR3 runs 17 residues. V shed 7 bases, J shed 0 bases, and the junction held 8 bases outside the gene matches. The CDR3 sequence is CASGPGLAGGPSYEQYF. The CDR3 nucleotides are TGCGCCAGCGGACCGGGACTAGCGGGAGGTCCCTCCTACGAGCAGTACTTC.

This chain connects TRBV28 to TRBJ1-5, with unresolved D. Germline V CDR1 and CDR2: MDHEN, SYDVKM. V shed 3 bases and J shed 7 bases, with 13 bases lying between them. CDR3 length equals 14 residues. CDR3 DNA sequence: TGTGCCAGCAGTTTGGTTTCCGGTAGGCAGCCCCAGCATTTT. Protein: CASSLVSGRQPQHF. Full variable domain (remainder filled in from reference TRBV28 and TRBJ1-5): DVKVTQSSRYLVKRTGEKVFLECVQDMDHENMFWYRQDPGLGLRLIYFSYDVKMKEKGDIPEGYSVSREKKERFSLILESASTNQTSMYLCASSLVSGRQPQHFGDGTRLSIL.

This rearrangement joins TRBV10-2 to TRBJ2-3; weak D call: TRBD2 (6 bases). Germline V gene sequence: CDR1 WSHSY, CDR2 SAAADI. There are 14 residues in the CDR3. V was clipped by 7 bases and J by 0 bases, with 11 bases between them. The CDR3 sequence is CASTISGSTDTQYF. CDR3 coding DNA: TGCGCCAGCACCATTAGCGGTAGCACAGATACGCAGTATTTT.

This clonotype was observed a few times. V and J are TRBV6-2 or TRBV6-3 and TRBJ2-1; 12 bases agree with TRBD2. The germline V gene has CDR1 MNHEY and CDR2 SVGEGT. The CDR3 runs 19 residues. Trimming cost V 2 bases and J 7 bases; bases outside gene matches: 15. CDR3 DNA sequence: TGTGCCAGCAGTTACCTCTTAACCCAACTAGCGGGAGGCCCGAATGAGCAGTTCTTC. It encodes CASSYLLTQLAGGPNEQFF.

Many counts were recorded for this clonotype. J is TRBJ1-6 and V is TRBV3-1; D is unclear. The CDR3 loop spans 14 amino acids. The germline CDR1 and CDR2 sequences are LGHDT and YNNKEL (reference sequence). V was trimmed by 1 base and J by 6 bases, leaving 7 bases between them. CDR3 sequence: CASSQASANSPLHF. For the CDR3, the DNA is TGTGCCAGCAGCCAAGCGTCGGCTAATTCACCCCTCCACTTT. The full variable domain, completed using reference TRBV3-1 and TRBJ1-6, is DTAVSQTPKYLVTQMGNDKSIKCEQNLGHDTMYWYKQDSKKFLKIMFSYNNKELIINETVPNRFSPKSPDKAHLNLHINSLELGDSAVYFCASSQASANSPLHFGNGTRLTVT.

This chain uses TRBV9 with TRBJ2-1; TRBD1 is a possible D gene (7 bases). Germline loops: CDR1 SGDLS, CDR2 YYNGEE. The ends were cut back, 10 bases at V and 3 bases at J, with 17 bases in the middle. The CDR3 covers 14 residues. CDR3 sequence reads: CASGGRGIYNEQFF. The CDR3 bases are TGTGCCTCAGGGGGTCGCGGGATCTACAATGAGCAGTTCTTC. Using reference TRBV9 and TRBJ2-1 for the parts outside the CDR3, the full variable domain is DSGVTQTPKHLITATGQRVTLRCSPRSGDLSVYWYQQSLDQGLQFLIQYYNGEERAKGNILERFSAQQFPDLHSELNLSSLELGDSALYFCASGGRGIYNEQFFGPGTRLTVL.

This chain uses TRBV28 with TRBJ1-4; 7 bases fit TRBD1. The germline V gene encodes CDR1 MDHEN and CDR2 SYDVKM. Trimming took 4 bases from V and 8 from J; bases not matched to a gene: 7. CDR3 size: 14 residues. The CDR3 nucleotides are TGTGCCAGCAGTTACGGGGACAGTCTCGAAAAACTGTTTTTT. It specifies CASSYGDSLEKLFF.

This rearrangement joins TRBV28 to TRBJ2-7, with D possibly TRBD2 on 7 matching bases. Germline V gene lookup returns CDR1 MDHEN and CDR2 SYDVKM. V lost 10 bases and J 3 bases, leaving 25 bases between the germline ends. The CDR3 spans 16 residues. CDR3 sequence reads: CAIQTLRGGTHYEQYF. CDR3 coding DNA: TGTGCCATCCAAACGCTTAGGGGAGGGACACACTACGAGCAGTACTTC.

This clonotype was seen only a few times. The chain recombines TRBV11-2 with TRBJ2-7, with 10 nucleotides matching TRBD2. Losses at the gene ends were 4 bases for V and 5 bases for J; bases not matched to a gene: 2. CDR1 is SGHAT, CDR2 FQNNGV, per germline. CDR3 length equals 13 residues. CDR3 loop: CASSSLAGNEQYF. CDR3 DNA: TGTGCCAGCAGCTCACTAGCGGGGAACGAGCAGTACTTC.

This clonotype has at least ten counts. V usage is TRBV12-3 or TRBV12-4 and J usage is TRBJ2-3; tentative D call: TRBD2 (5 bases). The CDR3 loop spans 14 amino acids. V lost 3 bases, J lost 6 bases, and 13 bases lay in between. The CDR3 DNA sequence: TGTGCCAGCAGTTTCACGGGATCTTCTGATACGCAGTATTTT. It specifies CASSFTGSSDTQYF.

Concerning this clonotype itself: The junction shows a germline mismatch at one end, possibly a read error. The chain recombines TRBV6-1 with TRBJ2-1; perhaps TRBD2 as D (5 bases). Germline loops: CDR1 MNHNS, CDR2 SASEGT. CDR3 length: 12 amino acids. This chain's CDR3 is CASSLAYDEQFF. DNA of the CDR3: TGTGCCAGCAGTCTAGCCTACGATGAGCAGTTCTTC.